This TCR beta chain was sequenced during a study of cytomegalovirus exposure and HLA in healthy donors. Trimming cost V 1 base and J 5 bases; bases outside gene matches: 6. Germline-derived CDR1 and CDR2 are MGHRA and YSYEKL. The CDR3 totals 15 residues. Details on this clone: Its antigen remains unknown.

Study-wide results and limits: Among the CMV-associated chains, three were confirmed in vitro as specific for CMV antigens. Some segments of the V type, notably TRBV6-2 and TRBV6-3, were excluded as indistinguishable. A later analysis showed TCR association rates differing by HLA locus, peaking at DRB1 and lowest at HLA-C. The authors enumerated over 150 TCR beta chains as linked to cytomegalovirus.

PCR was performed using 60 Vbeta and 13 Jbeta primers. Sequencing used immunoSEQ multiplex PCR; TCRdb keeps in-frame clones, though not all of them. The sample features fewer than 85,000 clones, with roughly 13% in its top ten. V and J are TRBV4-1 and TRBJ1-2, with 8 bases that match TRBD1. The sample consisted of PBMCs. The TCR was taken from a man aged 45 to 65 in good health and CMV-seropositive. The CDR3 reads CASSQGTQGEYGYTF. CDR3 coding DNA: TGCGCCAGCAGCCAAGGGACACAGGGGGAGTATGGCTACACCTTC.